This T cell receptor beta chain was sequenced during a study of prognosis after radiotherapy for stage I lung cancer (dated by TCRdb to 2020 to 2023). In terms of the full investigation: Fewer than 20 stage I NSCLC patients were enrolled in Nanjing, China, between early 2018 and January 2019. More than twelve patients had newly diagnosed primary stage I lung tumors, and a few had oligometastatic NSCLC after surgical resection of the primary tumor. Every patient was regarded as medically inoperable, because of comorbidities in eleven to twelve cases and refusal of surgery in six to eight cases. The cohort comprised 13 men and five or six women with a median age of about 70 years, ranging from 53 to 84 years. On tumor histology, around twelve patients had adenocarcinoma and several had squamous cell carcinoma. SBRT was given in 3 to 5 fractions with a biologically effective dose of at least 100 Gy, using image-guided IMRT or VMAT. SBRT was not combined with any concurrent therapy in any patient. After SBRT, distant metastases developed in about 20% of the 19 patients at a median of approximately seven months, while the remaining 15 patients had no significant progression. Peripheral blood TCR beta repertoires were profiled in stage I NSCLC patients before and after stereotactic body radiotherapy, and the study then linked these repertoires to distant failure. A total of around 40 blood samples from 20 or so patients were sequenced, with one sample obtained before and one obtained after SBRT for each patient. Overall study outcomes, separate from this receptor: Whether the expanded TCR clones were tumor-specific was not determined. Post-SBRT Shannon entropy and its change from baseline were lower in patients who developed distant metastases; baseline Shannon entropy was not associated with metastases. Limitations of the study included a small cohort and short follow-up, and the study findings need independent validation. Differences in TRBV and TRBJ usage frequencies by metastasis status were reportedly observed in two V genes at baseline and in several V and two J genes after SBRT. No adjustment for multiple comparisons was applied to any of the reported P values. A decrease in unique TCR clone counts was observed after SBRT (median around 10,000 before versus about 7,000 after; Wilcoxon paired P=0.011).

Reading from cysteine to phenylalanine, the CDR3 counts 14 amino acids. The CDR3 DNA has 42 bases and is translated from base 1. CDR1 and CDR2 are drawn from the germline V gene (reference sequence): DFQATT, SNEGSKA. The V end gives up 3 bases and the J end 3 bases, leaving 5 bases in the junction not matched to a gene. This clonotype occurred many times. Its antigen specificity is not known. Qualities for individual bases were not recorded, and no much larger clone is one base off. A history of other malignancies or of prior chemotherapy or radiotherapy was absent in all patients, and node-negative disease was shown on CT and PET/CT in all patients. At each of the two time points, six milliliters of peripheral venous blood were collected into EDTA tubes. Ficoll-Paque Plus density-gradient centrifugation was used to isolate PBMCs. Right after collection, samples were placed at -80 degrees C and kept there until analysis.

Two rounds of multiplex PCR were performed to amplify the TCR beta CDR3 region from genomic DNA. The first PCR round used primers specific to each TRBV and TRBJ gene, and the primer sequences were filed in Chinese patent CN105087789A. Universal primers were used in the second round of PCR. The Roche High Pure PCR Template Preparation Kit was used to extract genomic DNA from the frozen PBMCs. Paired-end sequencing with 151 bp reads was performed on the libraries using an Illumina HiSeq 3000. For the original study's pipeline: CutAdapt was used to discard raw reads that did not contain the multiplex PCR primer sequences. Using PEAR, the high-quality paired reads were merged into contigs. By alignment to reference sequences, MiXCR assigned TRB V, D and J gene segments to each contig. CDR3 sequences were clustered by base quality and sequence similarity to remove sequencing errors. Shannon entropy, normalized by the natural log of the productive TCR sequence number, served as the measure of diversity. Clonality was defined as one minus Shannon entropy divided by the natural log of the number of unique clonotypes. Using the Youden index from ROC curves, the researchers picked the repertoire-metric cut-offs for progression-free survival, and all analyses were carried out in R 3.5.3. TCRdb reprocessed the public reads (quality trimming at Q25 with fastp, clone calling with MiXCR) and kept in-frame beta chains. CDR3 protein duplicates are merged, each entry listing the most common genes and DNA. The V and J calls shown here were made by TCRdb, not taken from the authors' results. This sample comprises about 51,000 distinct CDR3 sequences, roughly 35% of them detected only once. Jointly, the top ten make up roughly 10% of the sample.

Sequencing was performed on PBMCs, taken before or after stereotactic body radiation therapy (not recorded which). This chain is built from TRBV20-1 and TRBJ1-1; TRBD1 lines up with 9 middle nucleotides. The sequence derives from a donor aged 50 or older with non-small cell lung cancer. The CDR3 sequence is CSASPDRGHTEAFF. In nucleotides, the sequence is TGCAGTGCTAGCCCGGACAGGGGACACACTGAAGCTTTCTTT.